This TCR beta chain was sequenced during a study of STAT3 mutations in large granular lymphocyte leukemia. Looking at the study overall: Immunosuppressive therapy was given to more than half of T-LGLL patients.

Concerning this clone: Antigen: not known.

The study, taken as a whole, reports: At least one immunodominant TCR beta clonotype appeared in every T-cell large granular lymphocyte leukemia patient. In 6 of 18 patients, new TCR clonotypes emerged after therapy.

The protocol was immunoSEQ multiplex PCR, while the TCRdb copy is restricted to in-frame clones and leaves out a portion. This sample has 30,000 to 40,000 clones; approximately 84% occur once, and the top ten carry about 12%. Trimming cost V 5 bases and J 5 bases; bases outside gene matches: 10. The CDR3 loop spans 15 amino acids. Germline CDR1 is SGHRS and CDR2 is YFSETQ. Sequences were obtained from peripheral blood mononuclear cells. The chain joins TRBV5-1 to TRBJ2-7; 10 nucleotides match TRBD1. The TCR comes from a man between 60 and 75 years old with T-cell large granular lymphocyte leukemia. Some clones in this sample may be carry-over from other donors' samples. This chain's CDR3 is CASRRNRDRGNEQYF. The CDR3 coding sequence is TGCGCCAGCAGGCGAAACCGGGACAGGGGCAACGAGCAGTACTTC.